This TCR beta chain was recorded in a study of cytomegalovirus exposure and HLA in healthy donors. Study-level information: Approximately 190 million T cells yielded 120 million or so unique TCR beta sequences, as an earlier analysis found. Study-wide results and caveats: The classifier reportedly diagnosed cytomegalovirus status with high sensitivity and specificity. Specific recognition of CMV antigens was confirmed in vitro for a few chains (all CMV-associated). Later analysis demonstrated an association between a missense DCLRE1C variant and TCR beta V- and J-gene trimming.

About this clone itself: Its target is unknown.

Per the germline V gene, CDR1 is LGHNA and CDR2 is YSLEER. The CDR3 contains 14 residues. V dropped 0 bases and J dropped 6 bases, with 11 bases sitting between them. PCR used 60 Vbeta primers and 13 Jbeta primers. The repertoire was sequenced with immunoSEQ multiplex PCR; TCRdb's copy has only in-frame clones and lacks some. In the table there are some 120,000 clones, more than 60% of which are singletons. The chain uses TRBV4-3 and TRBJ1-1; D is undetermined. The clonotype was recovered from a young man in good health and CMV-seronegative. The source material was PBMCs. The CDR3 coding sequence is TGCGCCAGCAGCCAAGACGCCTTAAGCCCTGAAGCTTTCTTT. Translation: CASSQDALSPEAFF.